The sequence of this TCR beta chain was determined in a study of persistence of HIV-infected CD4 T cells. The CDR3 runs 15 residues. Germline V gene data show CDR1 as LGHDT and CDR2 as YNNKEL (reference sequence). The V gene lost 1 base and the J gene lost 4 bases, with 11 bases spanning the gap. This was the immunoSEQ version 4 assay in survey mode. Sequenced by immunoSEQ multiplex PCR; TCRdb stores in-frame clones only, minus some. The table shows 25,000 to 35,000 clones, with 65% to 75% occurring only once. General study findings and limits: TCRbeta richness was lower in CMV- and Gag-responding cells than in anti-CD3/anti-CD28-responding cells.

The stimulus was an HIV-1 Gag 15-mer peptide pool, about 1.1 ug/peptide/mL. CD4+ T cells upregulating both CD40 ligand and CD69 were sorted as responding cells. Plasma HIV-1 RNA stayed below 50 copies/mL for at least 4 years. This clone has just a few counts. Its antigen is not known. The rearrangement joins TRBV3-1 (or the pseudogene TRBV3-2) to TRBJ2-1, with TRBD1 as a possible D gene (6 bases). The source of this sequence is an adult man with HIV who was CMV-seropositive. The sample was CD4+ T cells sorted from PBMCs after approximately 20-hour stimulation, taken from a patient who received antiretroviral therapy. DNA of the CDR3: TGTGCCAGCAGCCAAGTCCGGGACAAATACAATGAGCAGTTCTTC. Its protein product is CASSQVRDKYNEQFF.